This T cell receptor (beta chain) was sequenced in a study of T cells in tumors and immune-related adverse events. Assay: immunoSEQ multiplex PCR; the TCRdb copy retains only in-frame clones and omits some. The table includes tens of thousands of clones, about 90% detected once. This clone has just a few counts. Trimming pared 4 bases from V and 1 base from J, leaving 15 bases between. This CDR3 has 15 amino acids. Germline V gene sequence: CDR1 SGHRS, CDR2 YFSETQ. The chain carries TRBV5-1 and TRBJ2-7, with no clear D. The material sequenced was lymph node tissue, taken from a patient treated with anti-PD-1 therapy. The TCR sequence derives from a female donor with metastatic renal cell carcinoma. CDR3 sequence: CASSGFSFGSYEQYF. As DNA, the CDR3 is TGCGCCAGCAGCGGTTTCTCCTTTGGGTCCTACGAGCAGTACTTC. Filled out from reference TRBV5-1 and TRBJ2-7, the complete variable domain reads KAGVTQTPRYLIKTRGQQVTLSCSPISGHRSVSWYQQTPGQGLQFLFEYFSETQRNKGNFPGRFSGRQFSNSRSEMNVSTLELGDSALYLCASSGFSFGSYEQYFGPGTRLTVT.